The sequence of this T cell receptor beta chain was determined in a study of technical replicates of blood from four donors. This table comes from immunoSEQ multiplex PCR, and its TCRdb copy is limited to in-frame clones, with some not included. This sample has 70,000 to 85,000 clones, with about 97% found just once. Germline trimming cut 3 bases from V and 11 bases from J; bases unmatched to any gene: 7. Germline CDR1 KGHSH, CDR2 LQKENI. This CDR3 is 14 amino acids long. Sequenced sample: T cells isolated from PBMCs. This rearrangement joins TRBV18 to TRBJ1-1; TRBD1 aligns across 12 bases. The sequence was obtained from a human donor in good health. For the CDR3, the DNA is TGTGCCAGCTCACCCTACCGGGACAGGGGGCTTGCTTTCTTT. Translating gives CASSPYRDRGLAFF.